This T cell receptor (beta chain) derives from a study of blood T cell repertoires in COVID-19. Profiling relied on immunoSEQ multiplex PCR, and the TCRdb table lists in-frame clones only, not all of them. The sample records about 130,000 clones, roughly 91% being singletons. The V gene's germline CDR1 is SNHLY and CDR2 FYNNEI. The V segment lost 6 bases and the J segment 9 bases; nucleotides outside the gene matches: 9. The CDR3 is made up of 13 amino acids. Material for sequencing was peripheral blood. The receptor comes from a man aged 55 to 69 with COVID-19, enrolled during active disease. The rearrangement joins TRBV2 to TRBJ1-2; 8 bases match TRBD1. The CDR3 region has the DNA TGTGCCAGCAGGACCGGGACAGGCTTTAGCTACACCTTC. Protein: CASRTGTGFSYTF.